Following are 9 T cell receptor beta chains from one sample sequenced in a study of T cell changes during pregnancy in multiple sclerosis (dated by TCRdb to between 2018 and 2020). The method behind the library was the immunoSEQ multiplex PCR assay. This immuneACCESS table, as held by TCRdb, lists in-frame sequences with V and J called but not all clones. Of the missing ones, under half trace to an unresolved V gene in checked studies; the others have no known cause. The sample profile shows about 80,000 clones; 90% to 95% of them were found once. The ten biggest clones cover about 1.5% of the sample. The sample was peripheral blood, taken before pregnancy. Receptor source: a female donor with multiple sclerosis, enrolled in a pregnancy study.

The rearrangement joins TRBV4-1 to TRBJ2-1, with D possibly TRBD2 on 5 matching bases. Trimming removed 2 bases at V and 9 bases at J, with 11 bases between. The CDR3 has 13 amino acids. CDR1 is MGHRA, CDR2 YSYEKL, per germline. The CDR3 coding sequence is TGCGCCAGCAGCCAACAGACCCGGGGTGAGCAGTTCTTC. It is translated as CASSQQTRGEQFF.

The CDR3 sequence is CASSGGQGVYEQYF. DNA for the CDR3: TGTGCCAGCAGCGGGGGGCAGGGGGTCTACGAGCAGTACTTC. V gene TRBV5-4 combines with J gene TRBJ2-7, with D possibly TRBD1 on 7 matching bases. Trimming took off 4 bases at V and 3 bases at J, with 14 bases between the two ends. From germline, CDR1 is SGHNT and CDR2 YYREEE (reference sequence). The CDR3 is 14 amino acids.

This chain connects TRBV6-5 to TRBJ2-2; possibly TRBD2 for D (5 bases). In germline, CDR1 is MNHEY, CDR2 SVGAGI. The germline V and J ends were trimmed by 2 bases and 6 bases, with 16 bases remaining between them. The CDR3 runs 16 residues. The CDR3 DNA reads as TGTGCCAGCAGTTACCGCGGGCAGGATGGCGCCGGGGAGCTGTTTTTT. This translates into CASSYRGQDGAGELFF.

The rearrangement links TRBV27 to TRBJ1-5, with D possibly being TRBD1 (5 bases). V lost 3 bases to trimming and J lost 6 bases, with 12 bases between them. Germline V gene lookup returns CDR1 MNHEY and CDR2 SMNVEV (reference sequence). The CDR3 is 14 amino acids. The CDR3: CASSFGQAGQPQHF. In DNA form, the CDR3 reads TGTGCCAGCAGTTTCGGACAAGCCGGTCAGCCCCAGCATTTT.

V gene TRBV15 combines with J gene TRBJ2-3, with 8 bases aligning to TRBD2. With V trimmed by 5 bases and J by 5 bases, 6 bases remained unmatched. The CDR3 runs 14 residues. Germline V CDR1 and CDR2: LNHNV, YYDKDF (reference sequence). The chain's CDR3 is CATSGSGGGDTQYF. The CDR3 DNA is TGTGCCACCAGCGGAAGCGGGGGAGGAGATACGCAGTATTTT.

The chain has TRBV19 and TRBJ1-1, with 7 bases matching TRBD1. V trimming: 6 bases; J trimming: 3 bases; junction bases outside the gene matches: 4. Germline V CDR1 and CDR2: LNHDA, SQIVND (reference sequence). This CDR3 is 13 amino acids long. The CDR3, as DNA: TGTGCCAGTAGGCACAGGGGCGACACTGAAGCTTTCTTT. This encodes CASRHRGDTEAFF.

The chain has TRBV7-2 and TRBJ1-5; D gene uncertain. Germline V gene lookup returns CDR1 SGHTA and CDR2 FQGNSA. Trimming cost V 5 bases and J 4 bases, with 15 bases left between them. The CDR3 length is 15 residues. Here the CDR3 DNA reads TGTGCCAGCAGCCAGAACACGGGGAAGAATCAGCCCCAGCATTTT. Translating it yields CASSQNTGKNQPQHF.

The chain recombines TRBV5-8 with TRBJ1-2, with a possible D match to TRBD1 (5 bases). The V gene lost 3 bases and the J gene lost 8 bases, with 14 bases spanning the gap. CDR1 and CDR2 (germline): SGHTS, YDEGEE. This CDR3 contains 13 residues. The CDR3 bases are TGTGCCAGCAGCTACCCCCAGGGAGGAGGCTACACCTTC. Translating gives CASSYPQGGGYTF. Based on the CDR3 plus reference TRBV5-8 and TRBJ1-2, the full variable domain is EAGVTQSPTHLIKTRGQQATLRCSPISGHTSVYWYQQALGLGLQFLLWYDEGEERNRGNFPPRFSGRQFPNYSSELNVNALELEDSALYLCASSYPQGGGYTFGSGTRLTVV.

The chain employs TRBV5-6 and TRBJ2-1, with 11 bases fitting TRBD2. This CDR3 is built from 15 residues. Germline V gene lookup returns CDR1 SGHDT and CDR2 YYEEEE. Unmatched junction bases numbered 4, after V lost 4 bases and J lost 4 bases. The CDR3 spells CASSLSSGGYNEQFF. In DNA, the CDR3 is TGTGCCAGCAGCCTCTCTAGCGGGGGGTACAATGAGCAGTTCTTC. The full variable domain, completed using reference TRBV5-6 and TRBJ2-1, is DAGVTQSPTHLIKTRGQQVTLRCSPKSGHDTVSWYQQALGQGPQFIFQYYEEEERQRGNFPDRFSGHQFPNYSSELNVNALLLGDSALYLCASSLSSGGYNEQFFGPGTRLTVL.